The present T cell receptor (beta chain) was sequenced within a study of T cell repertoires in cytomegalovirus infection. Study context: Well-studied HLA-B-restricted CMV epitopes were used in the study alongside recently identified HLA-C-restricted ones. Signatures in public TCR beta sequences pointed to both CMV infection and matching HLA type.

Points on this clonotype: Its antigen is unidentified.

The junction had 6 bases not matched to a gene; V was cut back by 5 bases and J by 8 bases. Germline-derived CDR1 and CDR2 are SGHTA and FQGNSA. There are 15 residues in the CDR3. From the reads, TCRdb called clonotypes with MiXCR, one entry per CDR3 protein. The sample records around 430,000 distinct CDR3 sequences, 42% being singletons. Study observations and caveats: Summed frequency of shared TCR beta families picked out CMV carriers who also had the relevant HLA.

The starting material was cultured PBMCs, obtained from culture after CMV antigen stimulation. The TCR originated in a human donor in good health (CMV status not recorded). Some clones in this sample may be carry-over from other donors' samples. This rearrangement joins TRBV7-2 to TRBJ2-1; 13 nucleotides align to TRBD2. CDR3 in DNA: TGTGCCAGCAGCCACGGACTAGCGGGAGCCGATGAGCAGTTCTTC. Its protein is CASSHGLAGADEQFF.